This record concerns one T cell receptor (beta chain) sequence. Its target is unknown. This specimen belongs to a study of T cell responses to AZD1222 COVID-19 vaccine. Study-level information: Second-dose intervals near 4 or 12 weeks were combined. Study conclusions and caveats: Mostly white British, mostly female donors; authors suggested clonal diversity may be underestimated.

Profiled with immunoSEQ multiplex PCR; TCRdb holds only in-frame clones, not every one. This sample has 100,000 to 150,000 clones; approximately 90% occur once, and the top ten carry 1.3% to 1.5%. V was pared by 2 bases and J by 3 bases, with 8 bases of the junction left unmatched. The germline CDR1 and CDR2 sequences are SGHTS and YDEGEE. The CDR3 is 16 amino acids. The receptor was derived from an adult in good health. The specimen comprised peripheral blood, sampled on day 0 of AZD1222 vaccination. The chain has TRBV5-8 and TRBJ2-7, with 10 bases that match TRBD2. The CDR3 protein is CASSLPKRGGRYEQYF. The CDR3 DNA follows: TGTGCCAGCAGCTTACCCAAGCGGGGGGGCCGCTACGAGCAGTACTTC.